The 6 T cell receptor beta chains in this list originate from one sample, sequenced in a study of blood T cell repertoires in COVID-19. TCRdb's copy holds only in-frame clones and misses some; the assay was immunoSEQ multiplex PCR. This table holds approximately 6,600 clones, more than 80% found once. The sequencing input was peripheral blood. The receptors come from a man of 80 years or more with active COVID-19.

The V and J genes are TRBV4-1 and TRBJ1-1; D is undetermined. Germline loops: CDR1 MGHRA, CDR2 YSYEKL. The CDR3 totals 15 residues. V was pared by 0 bases and J by 0 bases, with 8 bases between. This chain's CDR3 is CASSQDVLMNTEAFF. For the CDR3, the DNA is TGCGCCAGCAGCCAAGATGTGCTAATGAACACTGAAGCTTTCTTT.

The chain is built from TRBV28 and TRBJ2-2; tentative D call: TRBD1 (5 bases). V lost 5 bases and J 8 bases, leaving 12 bases between the germline ends. This CDR3 is 13 amino acids long. The germline V gene has CDR1 MDHEN and CDR2 SYDVKM. In nucleotides, the CDR3 is TGTGCCAGCAGTGATATAAGGGGAGGGGAGCTGTTTTTT. Translating it yields CASSDIRGGELFF.

This clone was counted once. The chain joins TRBV19 to TRBJ1-4; a weak D match, TRBD1 (6 bases). Trimming took 3 bases from V and 7 from J, leaving 15 bases between them. Germline V CDR1 and CDR2: LNHDA, SQIVND (reference sequence). There are 15 residues in the CDR3. As DNA, the CDR3 is TGTGCCAGTAGTATCTCGTCAGGGGTCGGTGAAAAACTGTTTTTT. Translating gives CASSISSGVGEKLFF.

The V call is TRBV28, the J call TRBJ2-2; 8 bases are shared with TRBD1. The CDR3 length is 15 residues. After removal of 3 bases from V and 5 bases from J, the junction contained 5 bases not matched to a gene. Germline lookup yields CDR1 MDHEN and CDR2 SYDVKM. CDR3 sequence: CASSFQGASTGELFF. In DNA form, the CDR3 reads TGTGCCAGCAGTTTTCAGGGGGCCTCAACCGGGGAGCTGTTTTTT.

The chain employs TRBV3-1 (or the pseudogene TRBV3-2) and TRBJ2-5; D ambiguous. Trimming left V 4 bases short and J 0 bases short, with 9 bases between. Germline V gene lookup returns CDR1 LGHDT and CDR2 YNNKEL (reference sequence). The CDR3 contains 14 residues. The CDR3 region has the DNA TGTGCCAGCAGCCCGTCGTCGTACCAAGAGACCCAGTACTTC. It specifies CASSPSSYQETQYF.

This sequence joins TRBV6-1 and TRBJ1-2; perhaps TRBD1 as D (5 bases). Germline CDR1 reads MNHNS; CDR2 reads SASEGT. This CDR3 region has 14 residues. V was pared by 2 bases and J by 2 bases, with 9 bases between. The CDR3 spells CASSEQAGNYGYTF. CDR3 nucleotides: TGTGCCAGCAGTGAACAGGCAGGGAACTATGGCTACACCTTC.